Listed below are T cell receptor beta chains from one sample, sequenced in a study of T-cell reconstitution after alpha-beta-depleted transplantation in children. TCRdb reprocessed the PCR reads via MiXCR and lists one record per CDR3 protein. The sample consists of some 280,000 distinct CDR3 sequences, more than 9% of them appearing once. This specimen consisted of PBMCs from the stem cell graft donor, obtained from the stem cell graft. The source of these receptors is a human donor who donated a stem cell graft to a child with SCID. The CDR3 runs from the conserved cysteine through the conserved F or W. A D gene is named only where the DNA matches it firmly. Rows give clone size only sometimes, using once, few, many, or a class for an expanded clone.

>many|TRBJ1-5|TRBV5-1|NA
TGCGCCAGCAGCTGGCTAGTGGGGCAGCCCCAGCATTTT
CASSWLVGQPQHF
>many|TRBJ1-5|TRBV2|NA
TGTGCCAGCACCTACAGTAGCAATCAGCCCCAGCATTTT
CASTYSSNQPQHF
>NA|TRBJ2-1|TRBV2|NA
TGTGACAGCATCGGGAATGAGCAGTTCTTC
CDSIGNEQFF
>NA|TRBJ1-2|TRBV7-8|TRBD1
TGTGCCAGCAGCTTGCTGGTCACAGGGGCGGGCTACACCTTC
CASSLLVTGAGYTF
>once|TRBJ2-3|TRBV3-1|NA
TGTGCCAGCACCCAGGAGGGGACATGGACAGATACGCAGTATTTT
CASTQEGTWTDTQYF
>NA|TRBJ2-7|TRBV3-1|NA
TGTGCCAGCAGCGCCGGTCTCGGCTCCTACGAGCAGTACTTC
CASSAGLGSYEQYF
>many|TRBJ1-2|TRBV6-1|NA
TGTGCCAGCAGTGGGGGAAGCTCCGGCTATGGCTACACCTTC
CASSGGSSGYGYTF
>NA|TRBJ1-5|TRBV12-3/TRBV12-4|TRBD1
TGTGCCAGCAGCTTAAACAGGGGGCCGGATCAGCCCCAGCATTTT
CASSLNRGPDQPQHF
>NA|TRBJ1-2|TRBV27|NA
TGTGCCAGCAGTTTATCGAGTCGTGCTACGGGCTACACCTTC
CASSLSSRATGYTF
>few|TRBJ1-5|TRBV3-1|NA
TGTGCCAGCAGCCCCGGTCGTAGGGGTCAGCCCCAGCATTTT
CASSPGRRGQPQHF
>NA|TRBJ1-5|TRBV2|NA
TGTGCCAGCAGATCCTCGGGACTCCAAAATCAGCCCCAGCATTTT
CASRSSGLQNQPQHF
>NA|TRBJ1-2|TRBV20-1|NA
TGCAGTGCTAGCATGGACCCCTCATATGGCTACACCTTC
CSASMDPSYGYTF
>few|TRBJ2-7|TRBV12-3/TRBV12-4|NA
TGTGCCAGCAGCCCGATCCCGCGTTCCTACGAGCAGTACTTC
CASSPIPRSYEQYF
>NA|TRBJ2-1|TRBV7-3|TRBD2
TGTGCCAGCAGCTTGGGACTAGCGGGGACGGGTGAGCAGTTCTTC
CASSLGLAGTGEQFF
>many|TRBJ2-2|TRBV5-1|NA
TGCGCCAGCAGCTTGGAATCCGGGGAGCTGTTTTTT
CASSLESGELFF
>NA|TRBJ2-6|TRBV12-3/TRBV12-4|NA
TGTGCCAGCAGACCTCACCCGGGAGCCGGGGCCAACGTCCTGACTTTC
CASRPHPGAGANVLTF
>many|TRBJ2-5|TRBV3-1|NA
TGTGCCAGCAGCCAAGAGCTCAAGCGAACCCAAGAGACCCAGTACTTC
CASSQELKRTQETQYF
>NA|TRBJ2-5|TRBV3-1|NA
TGTGCCAGCAGCCAAGAAGGGGAGCAGACCCAGTACTTC
CASSQEGEQTQYF
>NA|TRBJ2-2|TRBV5-1|NA
TGCGCCAGCAGGCCTGAAAGATGGGCCGGGGAGCTGTTTTTT
CASRPERWAGELFF
>NA|TRBJ1-2|TRBV19|NA
TGTGCCAGTAGTGGGGCCTACTATGGCTACACCTTC
CASSGAYYGYTF
>NA|TRBJ2-7|TRBV5-5|NA
TGTGCCAGCAGCCCACGGACAGAGCTGGTAGCCTACGAGCAGTACTTC
CASSPRTELVAYEQYF
>few|TRBJ2-7|TRBV12-3/TRBV12-4|NA
TGTGCCAGCAGCACCGGGACTTTCCTACGGTTGCAGTACTTC
CASSTGTFLRLQYF
>NA|TRBJ2-3|TRBV3-1|NA
TGTGCCAGCAGCCCTACCAGGACGGGCCTTCGTACGCAGTATTTT
CASSPTRTGLRTQYF
>NA|TRBJ2-7|TRBV27|NA
TGTGCCAGCAGTTTAAGTACAGGGTCTTTAAGGGAGCAGTACTTC
CASSLSTGSLREQYF